The 10 T cell receptor beta chains in this list originate from one sample, sequenced in a study of CD8+CD57+ T cells in acquired aplastic anemia. The template used for profiling TCR beta VDJ and CDR3 was genomic DNA. A single record per CDR3 protein comes from TCRdb applying MiXCR to the reads. The data contain approximately 150,000 distinct CDR3 sequences, roughly 43% of them seen just once; the ten biggest clones take up roughly 1.1%. It was patients with CD8+CD57+ cell expansion by flow cytometry who were chosen for sequencing. Sequenced: sorted CD4+, CD8+, or CD8+CD57+ T cells (not recorded which) from PBMCs. Source of these receptors: a human donor with aplastic anemia.

The V and J genes are TRBV10-3 and TRBJ2-7; the match to TRBD1 covers 9 bases. This CDR3 spans 17 amino acids. CDR1 is ENHRY, CDR2 SYGVKD, per germline. The V segment lost 4 bases and the J segment 0 bases; nucleotides outside the gene matches: 10. The CDR3 bases are TGTGCCATCAGTGGAGCCTCCGGGACAGGGAGCTCCTACGAGCAGTACTTC. Its translation: CAISGASGTGSSYEQYF.

Comments on this clonotype: A much larger clone lies one base from this, so it may be a read error. The chain is built from TRBV6-4 and TRBJ1-3; D possibly corresponds to TRBD1 (6 bases). The CDR3 totals 14 residues. Germline V lookup: CDR1 MRHNA, CDR2 SNTAGT. Trimming left V 4 bases short and J 0 bases short, with 7 bases between. The CDR3: CASSVGHSGNTIYF. The DNA of the CDR3 is TGTGCCAGCAGTGTGGGACACTCTGGAAACACCATATATTTT.

The chain is built from TRBV2 and TRBJ2-3, with 8 nucleotides matching TRBD1. Germline CDR1 SNHLY, CDR2 FYNNEI. This CDR3 spans 14 amino acids. The V segment lost 6 bases and the J segment 0 bases; nucleotides outside the gene matches: 2. CDR3 amino acids: CASRDRVSTDTQYF. CDR3 sequence (DNA): TGTGCCAGCAGGGACAGGGTGAGCACAGATACGCAGTATTTT.

This clonotype was counted ten times or more. The rearrangement links TRBV5-6 to TRBJ2-3; D unclear. Trimming cost V 0 bases and J 2 bases, with 7 bases left between them. The CDR3 is 14 amino acids. Germline V lookup: CDR1 SGHDT, CDR2 YYEEEE. CDR3 nucleotides: TGTGCCAGCAGCTTGGTCCCCGACACAGATACGCAGTATTTT. This gives the protein CASSLVPDTDTQYF.

The V gene is TRBV10-2, the J gene TRBJ2-5, with a possible D match to TRBD2 (5 bases). Trimming took 4 bases from V and 3 from J, leaving 12 bases between them. This CDR3 is 14 amino acids long. Germline V gene data show CDR1 as WSHSY and CDR2 as SAAADI. Written as DNA, the CDR3 is TGCGCCAGCAGTGGGTATACCGGGGAAGAGACCCAGTACTTC. It encodes CASSGYTGEETQYF.

The chain joins TRBV5-1 to TRBJ2-3; 8 bases align to TRBD2. CDR3 length: 18 amino acids. Germline trimming cut 3 bases from V and 2 bases from J; bases unmatched to any gene: 14. Germline CDR1 reads SGHRS; CDR2 reads YFSETQ. In DNA, the CDR3 is TGCGCCAGCAGCTCATATACTATGGCGGGGGGCCCCACAGATACGCAGTATTTT. This codes for CASSSYTMAGGPTDTQYF.

As DNA, the CDR3 is TGTGCCAGCGGCCTGGGGAATGAGCAGTTCTTC. It is translated as CASGLGNEQFF. V is TRBV2 and J is TRBJ2-1; D gene ambiguous. There are 11 residues in the CDR3. Germline lookup yields CDR1 SNHLY and CDR2 FYNNEI. V lost 8 bases and J lost 7, with 9 bases in between.

V gene TRBV12-3 or TRBV12-4 combines with J gene TRBJ2-7, with TRBD1 matching 8 bases. V shed 3 bases, J shed 5 bases, and the junction held 6 bases outside the gene matches. CDR3 length: 14 residues. The CDR3 region is CASSFLGQGHEQYF. Written as DNA, the CDR3 is TGTGCCAGCAGTTTCCTCGGACAGGGCCACGAGCAGTACTTC.

The chain recombines TRBV29-1 with TRBJ2-2, with TRBD1 matching 8 bases. J was trimmed by 6 bases and V by 4 bases; bases with no gene match: 7. Germline-derived CDR1 and CDR2 are SQVTM and ANQGSEA. CDR3 length equals 14 residues. The CDR3 spells CSVARQGFSGELFF. The CDR3 nucleotides are TGCAGCGTTGCTCGACAGGGGTTTTCCGGGGAGCTGTTTTTT.

The J gene is TRBJ1-5, the V gene TRBV20-1; 7 positions match TRBD1. The CDR3 has 13 amino acids. Per germline, CDR1 DFQATT and CDR2 SNEGSKA (reference sequence). V gave up 6 bases and J gave up 0 bases; unmatched junction bases: 2. CDR3 nucleotides: TGCAGTGCCACAGGGGATAGCAATCAGCCCCAGCATTTT. This encodes CSATGDSNQPQHF.